The TCR beta chain under discussion was sequenced for a study of PD-1 blockade in mismatch repair-deficient tumors. The wider study: All were previously treated, progressing patients with approximately 12 mismatch repair-deficient cancer types. General observations from the study: Tumor-resident clones, often absent from pretreatment blood, expanded after pembrolizumab and then contracted.

Germline CDR1 is MNHNS and CDR2 is SASEGT. CDR3 length: 14 residues. Deletions cut 8 bases from V and 6 bases from J, with 16 bases between. All patients were mismatch repair deficient, assessed by either PCR or immunohistochemistry. The data were produced by immunoSEQ multiplex PCR, yet TCRdb's version contains in-frame clones alone and is incomplete. This sample has about 24,000 clones; 83% occur once, and the top ten carry around 20%. As regards this clone: Its antigen remains unidentified.

The sample in question was peripheral blood, obtained 12 weeks after starting pembrolizumab. The V gene is TRBV6-1, the J gene TRBJ2-2, with D tentatively TRBD2 (5 bases). This clonotype originated in an adult with mismatch repair-deficient cancer. CDR3 nucleotide sequence: TGTGCCAGCGGAGGACGGTTGACGGCCGGGGAGCTGTTTTTT. Translation: CASGGRLTAGELFF.